Presented here are 28 T cell receptor beta chains from one specimen sequenced in a study of cytomegalovirus exposure and HLA in healthy donors. Both 60 Vbeta primers and 13 Jbeta primers went into the PCR. Clones were read by immunoSEQ multiplex PCR, and TCRdb kept only the in-frame ones, dropping some. The sample lists some 160,000 clones, approximately 80% occurring once. Sequenced material: PBMCs. All receptors come from a male donor in good health and CMV-seronegative.

The genes are TRBV11-2 and TRBJ2-7; TRBD1 aligns across 12 bases. Germline values: CDR1 SGHAT, CDR2 FQNNGV. CDR3 length: 16 residues. J was trimmed by 4 bases and V by 4 bases; bases with no gene match: 8. CDR3 DNA sequence: TGTGCCAGCAGCTCAGGGGGGGGACAGGGGGCGTACGAGCAGTACTTC. Translated: CASSSGGGQGAYEQYF.

The gene calls are TRBV4-3 and TRBJ2-3, with 11 nucleotides matching TRBD2. CDR1 is LGHNA and CDR2 is YSLEER in the germline V gene. Unmatched junction bases numbered 9, after V lost 0 bases and J lost 7 bases. This CDR3 region has 17 residues. Written as DNA, the CDR3 is TGCGCCAGCAGCCAAGATCTGATAGCGGGGGGGCGAAATACGCAGTATTTT. Translated: CASSQDLIAGGRNTQYF.

Here the CDR3 reads CASRNKGLAGGSTDTQYF. The CDR3 region has the DNA TGTGCCAGCAGGAACAAAGGACTAGCGGGAGGGAGCACAGATACGCAGTATTTT. The chain employs TRBV7-2 and TRBJ2-3; 15 bases are shared with TRBD2. The CDR3 runs to 18 residues. Germline trimming cut 6 bases from V and 0 bases from J; bases unmatched to any gene: 7. The V gene's germline CDR1 is SGHTA and CDR2 FQGNSA.

The chain uses TRBV30 and TRBJ1-2; the D is unclear. Germline CDR1 and CDR2: GTSNPN and SVGIG (reference sequence). V was pared by 0 bases and J by 10 bases, with 9 bases between. The CDR3 covers 11 residues. In nucleotides, the CDR3 is TGTGCCTGGAGTGTAACGGGAGTCTACACCTTC. This gives the protein CAWSVTGVYTF. The full variable domain, with the rest looked up from reference TRBV30 and TRBJ1-2, is SQTIHQWPATLVQPVGSPLSLECTVEGTSNPNLYWYRQAAGRGLQLLFYSVGIGQISSEVPQNLSASRPQDRQFILSSKKLLLSDSGFYLCAWSVTGVYTFGSGTRLTVV.

This sequence joins TRBV19 and TRBJ2-1; TRBD2 matches at 7 bases. Germline CDR1 reads LNHDA; CDR2 reads SQIVND (reference sequence). Unmatched junction bases numbered 7, after V lost 3 bases and J lost 5 bases. The CDR3 spans 15 residues. The CDR3 spells CASSMGGSPNNEQFF. As DNA, the CDR3 is TGTGCCAGTAGTATGGGAGGGAGTCCCAACAATGAGCAGTTCTTC.

The chain uses TRBV6-6 and TRBJ1-2; tentative D call: TRBD1 (5 bases). The CDR3 has 12 residues. Trimming left V 2 bases short and J 6 bases short, with 7 bases between. Germline V CDR1 and CDR2: MNHNY, SVGAGI (reference sequence). The CDR3 loop reads CASSYGADGYTF. CDR3 nucleotides: TGTGCCAGCAGTTACGGGGCGGATGGCTACACCTTC.

The chain recombines TRBV28 with TRBJ2-3; D possibly corresponds to TRBD1 (6 bases). The CDR3 is 13 residues long. V lost 6 bases and J lost 4, with 11 bases in between. Looked up from germline, CDR1 is MDHEN and CDR2 is SYDVKM. The DNA for the CDR3 is TGTGCCAGCAGCCCCACAGGGTCAGATACGCAGTATTTT. The encoded protein is CASSPTGSDTQYF.

The rearrangement links TRBV10-3 to TRBJ1-1; D gene unclear. With 4 bases removed from V and 3 bases from J, the gap between germline ends came to 6 bases. Germline V lookup: CDR1 ENHRY, CDR2 SYGVKD. The CDR3 loop spans 12 amino acids. The CDR3 reads CAISGQDTEAFF. The CDR3 DNA reads as TGTGCCATCAGTGGGCAGGACACTGAAGCTTTCTTT.

The table lists this clone with a count of one. The V call is TRBV13, the J call TRBJ1-1, with D possibly matching TRBD1 (6 bases). Germline CDR1 reads PRHDT; CDR2 reads FYEKMQ (reference sequence). This CDR3 is 15 amino acids long. The ends were cut back, 5 bases at V and 0 bases at J, with 13 bases in the middle. DNA of the CDR3: TGTGCCAGCAGCCCCCCGTACAGGGTGAACACTGAAGCTTTCTTT. Encoded protein: CASSPPYRVNTEAFF.

V and J are TRBV7-3 and TRBJ1-6; 11 nucleotides agree with TRBD1. Germline CDR1 and CDR2: SGHTA and FQGTGA. V dropped 5 bases and J dropped 10; count of bases not matched to a gene: 7. This CDR3 has 15 residues. The CDR3 bases are TGTGCCAGCAGCGCAGGACAGGGGGCGGAATCACCCCTCCACTTT. Protein sequence: CASSAGQGAESPLHF. Based on the CDR3 plus reference TRBV7-3 and TRBJ1-6, the full variable domain is GAGVSQTPSNKVTEKGKYVELRCDPISGHTALYWYRQSLGQGPEFLIYFQGTGAADDSGLPNDRFFAVRPEGSVSTLKIQRTERGDSAVYLCASSAGQGAESPLHFGNGTRLTVT.

V usage is TRBV18 and J usage is TRBJ1-5, with a tentative D call TRBD1 (5 bases). The CDR3 consists of 16 residues. Germline-derived CDR1 and CDR2 are KGHSH and LQKENI. The germline V and J ends were trimmed by 2 bases and 8 bases, with 19 bases remaining between them. Written as DNA, the CDR3 is TGTGCCAGCTCACCATTCGACAGCGCCAGCCAGGAGCCCCAGCATTTT. Protein product: CASSPFDSASQEPQHF.

The chain links TRBV6-5 to TRBJ2-5; possibly TRBD2 for D (6 bases). The germline V and J ends were trimmed by 10 bases and 3 bases, with 12 bases remaining between them. Germline values: CDR1 MNHEY, CDR2 SVGAGI. The CDR3 spans 12 residues. CDR3 nucleotides: TGTGCCACCAGGCGGGGTGAAGAGACCCAGTACTTC. It is translated as CATRRGEETQYF.

This clone was recorded a few times. This sequence joins TRBV6-1 and TRBJ1-5; no clear D gene. CDR3 length: 13 amino acids. Trimming took off 7 bases at V and 2 bases at J, with 9 bases between the two ends. Germline V gene sequence: CDR1 MNHNS, CDR2 SASEGT. The CDR3 loop is CASTVTGNQPQHF. CDR3 DNA: TGTGCCAGCACGGTAACGGGCAATCAGCCCCAGCATTTT.

This chain connects TRBV7-2 to TRBJ2-2; 11 nucleotides line up with TRBD2. The CDR3 is made up of 17 amino acids. Losses at the gene ends were 1 base for V and 3 bases for J; bases not matched to a gene: 4. Per germline, CDR1 SGHTA and CDR2 FQGNSA. The CDR3 region is CASSLVAGGSDTGELFF. CDR3 nucleotide sequence: TGTGCCAGCAGCTTAGTAGCGGGAGGGTCGGACACCGGGGAGCTGTTTTTT.

About this clone: Other DNA sequences of this sample code for an identical CDR3. The chain has TRBV28 and TRBJ1-1; D gene uncertain. Germline V gene lookup returns CDR1 MDHEN and CDR2 SYDVKM. V was shortened by 5 bases and J by 0 bases, with 10 bases between the two germline ends. The CDR3 sequence is 14 residues long. The CDR3 here is CASSPGPMNTEAFF. The CDR3, as DNA: TGTGCCAGCAGTCCCGGTCCCATGAACACTGAAGCTTTCTTT.

Concerning this clone: The same CDR3 is also encoded by other DNA sequences in this sample. The chain combines TRBV7-9 with TRBJ1-1, with a tentative D call TRBD1 (6 bases). Trimming took off 6 bases at V and 1 base at J, with 9 bases between the two ends. Germline V gene lookup returns CDR1 SEHNR and CDR2 FQNEAQ (reference sequence). This CDR3 comprises 13 residues. The CDR3 loop is CASSSQGNTEAFF. The CDR3 DNA reads TGTGCCAGCAGTTCACAGGGGAACACTGAAGCTTTCTTT.

J is TRBJ1-5 and V is TRBV6-5, with D perhaps TRBD1 (6 bases). The CDR3 is 14 amino acids. The V and J ends lost 5 bases and 4 bases respectively, with 12 bases between them. Germline V gives CDR1 MNHEY, CDR2 SVGAGI. The CDR3 sequence is CASSTRQGNQPQHF. The DNA of the CDR3 is TGTGCCAGCAGTACCAGGCAGGGGAATCAGCCCCAGCATTTT.

The chain carries TRBV19 and TRBJ2-4; 9 bases fit TRBD2. The CDR3 has 15 amino acids. Trimming cost V 6 bases and J 4 bases; bases outside gene matches: 7. The germline gives CDR1 LNHDA, CDR2 SQIVND (reference sequence). CDR3 sequence reads: CASRMREGPKNIQYF. Written as DNA, the CDR3 is TGTGCCAGTAGAATGCGGGAGGGCCCTAAAAACATTCAGTACTTC. Variable domain in full (rest from reference TRBV19 and TRBJ2-4): DGGITQSPKYLFRKEGQNVTLSCEQNLNHDAMYWYRQDPGQGLRLIYYSQIVNDFQKGDIAEGYSVSREKKESFPLTVTSAQKNPTAFYLCASRMREGPKNIQYFGAGTRLSVL.

This chain links TRBV5-1 with TRBJ2-3; tentatively, D is TRBD2 (5 bases). The CDR3 has 14 amino acids. Trimming left V 1 base short and J 4 bases short, with 10 bases between. Germline V gene data show CDR1 as SGHRS and CDR2 as YFSETQ. The CDR3 is CASSLQDSADTQYF. CDR3 DNA: TGCGCCAGCAGCTTGCAGGATAGCGCAGATACGCAGTATTTT.

The chain is built from TRBV15 and TRBJ2-7; TRBD1 might be the D (6 bases). Germline CDR1 reads LNHNV; CDR2 reads YYDKDF (reference sequence). The CDR3 loop spans 13 amino acids. V was shortened by 0 bases and J by 4 bases, with 7 bases between the two germline ends. CDR3 residues: CATSRERGYEQYF. In DNA form, the CDR3 reads TGTGCCACCAGCAGAGAGAGGGGGTACGAGCAGTACTTC. Supplemented by reference TRBV15 and TRBJ2-7, the full variable domain reads DAMVIQNPRYQVTQFGKPVTLSCSQTLNHNVMYWYQQKSSQAPKLLFHYYDKDFNNEADTPDNFQSRRPNTSFCFLDIRSPGLGDTAMYLCATSRERGYEQYFGPGTRLTVT.

This rearrangement joins TRBV18 to TRBJ1-5, with 11 bases that match TRBD1. The CDR3 runs 14 residues. The J segment lost 5 bases and the V segment lost 4 bases, leaving 1 base of the junction unmatched. CDR1 is KGHSH and CDR2 is LQKENI in the germline V gene. CDR3 in amino acids: CASSRDRGDQPQHF. CDR3 DNA sequence: TGTGCCAGCTCACGGGACAGGGGGGATCAGCCCCAGCATTTT.

V gene TRBV27 combines with J gene TRBJ2-5; 8 bases match TRBD1. CDR1 and CDR2 (germline): MNHEY, SMNVEV (reference sequence). The CDR3 has 14 amino acids. V dropped 4 bases and J dropped 5; count of bases not matched to a gene: 6. CDR3 DNA: TGTGCCAGCAGTTACGGGACAGGTGGGGAGACCCAGTACTTC. Its protein product is CASSYGTGGETQYF.

This clone was detected ten times or more. This sequence joins TRBV7-6 and TRBJ1-4; D is ambiguous. CDR1 is SGHVS, CDR2 FNYEAQ, per germline. V was trimmed by 6 bases and J by 4 bases, leaving 12 bases between them. The CDR3 totals 14 residues. CDR3 residues: CASRDLGINEKLFF. The DNA for the CDR3 is TGTGCCAGCAGGGACCTCGGGATTAATGAAAAACTGTTTTTT.

The chain has TRBV9 and TRBJ2-7; 9 bases agree with TRBD1. This CDR3 comprises 14 residues. Germline V gene lookup returns CDR1 SGDLS and CDR2 YYNGEE. Losses at the gene ends were 4 bases for V and 3 bases for J; bases not matched to a gene: 5. The CDR3 region has the DNA TGTGCCAGCAGCCCCCGACAGGGGGTCTACGAGCAGTACTTC. Translating it yields CASSPRQGVYEQYF.

Only a few counts were recorded for this clone. The chain combines TRBV7-6 with TRBJ1-4; 10 bases fit TRBD1. This CDR3 contains 14 residues. V shed 8 bases, J shed 6 bases, and the junction held 6 bases outside the gene matches. The germline V gene has CDR1 SGHVS and CDR2 FNYEAQ. CDR3 sequence reads: CASGAGQGHEKLFF. For the CDR3, the DNA is TGTGCCAGCGGGGCGGGACAGGGGCATGAAAAACTGTTTTTT.

The chain is built from TRBV7-9 and TRBJ1-5; D is uncertain. V shed 5 bases and J shed 7 bases, with 12 bases lying between them. CDR1 and CDR2 (germline): SEHNR, FQNEAQ (reference sequence). CDR3 length equals 13 residues. CDR3 nucleotides: TGTGCCAGCAGCCGGGGAGGAGGACAGCCCCAGCATTTT. It specifies CASSRGGGQPQHF.

This chain connects TRBV2 to TRBJ2-5; maybe TRBD1 (5 bases). This CDR3 comprises 14 residues. The V gene lost 0 bases and the J gene lost 4 bases, with 9 bases spanning the gap. CDR1 and CDR2 from the germline V gene are SNHLY and FYNNEI. The CDR3 reads CASSEAGVLETQYF. CDR3 in DNA: TGTGCCAGCAGTGAAGCAGGGGTACTAGAGACCCAGTACTTC.

The chain carries TRBV5-1 and TRBJ2-2; D may be TRBD1 (5 bases). V lost 5 bases to trimming and J lost 4 bases, with 12 bases between them. CDR3 size: 14 residues. CDR1 is SGHRS and CDR2 is YFSETQ in the germline V gene. The CDR3 nucleotides read TGCGCCAGCAGGATGGACATAAGCACCGGGGAGCTGTTTTTT. It encodes CASRMDISTGELFF.